Listed below are T cell receptor beta chains from one sample, sequenced in a study of CD8+ T cells in alopecia areata. Here immunoSEQ multiplex PCR was the method, and the copy in TCRdb shows in-frame clones only, minus some. This table holds about 180,000 clones, roughly 60% found once. This specimen consisted of CD4+ T cells sorted from blood, obtained at week 0. The receptors were sampled from a human donor with alopecia areata. The CDR3 runs from the conserved cysteine through the conserved F or W. The order of the fields is D gene, V gene, CDR3 protein. A D gene is named only where the DNA matches it firmly.

-	TRBV5-1	CASSSAGGYEQYF
TRBD1	TRBV5-4	CASNIEQGWTEAFF
-	TRBV29-1	CSAGDLRDYGYTF
-	TRBV29-1	CSVEIYNEQFF
-	TRBV5-1	CASSLGDGETQYF
-	TRBV29-1	CSVDGGSVTNEKLFF
-	TRBV9	CASSERATSTGTDTQYF
-	TRBV6-1	CASSLTDTQYF
-	TRBV27	CASRTGAGGYTF
-	TRBV4-3	CASSHTSTGNGYTF
TRBD1	TRBV12-5	CASAVDRGPFEAFF
TRBD1	TRBV30	CAWVNRDRPYEQYF
TRBD1	TRBV2	CASRAGTDNYGYTF
TRBD1	TRBV19	CASSEQGPYGYTF
TRBD2	TRBV15	CATSRGIGRFPTDTQYF
-	TRBV9	CASSAGTRTDTQYF
-	TRBV7-2	CASSSSALGSWETQYF
-	TRBV29-1	CSALEVANYGYTF
TRBD2	TRBV29-1	CSSTGGAQDTQYF
-	TRBV2	CADQDGGDYNSPLHF
-	TRBV15	CATSSHPRAANEKLFF
TRBD1	TRBV10-3	CAISPDRGLGQPQHF
-	TRBV5-4	CASSLDNRQGYGYTF
-	TRBV7-2	CASSLGGRGWEF
-	TRBV29-1	CSVIGRGGGGYTF
TRBD1	TRBV7-2	CASSSGGLRAGGYTF
-	TRBV29-1	CSVRGLSGANVLTF
-	TRBV4-3	CASSLTLASSSQETQYF
TRBD2	TRBV4-3	CASSQDGGGPRDTQYF
-	TRBV30	CAWETGQGGYTF
TRBD1	TRBV30	CAWSDDRGGQPQHF
-	TRBV4-3	CASSLRFGELFF
TRBD2	TRBV15	CATSWLAGVGTDTQYF
-	TRBV6-5	CASSEAVGSPLHF
-	TRBV18	CASSPGQETQYF
-	TRBV11-3	CASSPPSSGELFF
-	TRBV19	CASSIPRKGGYTF
-	TRBV25-1	CASNPGGGYRGYTF
-	TRBV7-9	CASSLADRGTQYF
TRBD1	TRBV5-1	CASSNRTGGSYEQYF
TRBD1	TRBV4-3	CASSQEFGTALGELFF
TRBD1	TRBV9	CASSSGTGADEQFF
TRBD1	TRBV7-2	CASSYRGLSYEQYF